This TCR beta chain derives from a study of OX40 agonist ivuxolimab in advanced cancers. Clones were sequenced by immunoSEQ multiplex PCR, and TCRdb holds only the in-frame ones, with some missing. The table lists roughly 92,000 clones, about 90% of them singletons. The CDR3 is 17 residues long. The germline V and J ends were trimmed by 4 bases and 1 base, with 17 bases remaining between them. CDR1 and CDR2 from the germline V gene are SGHRS and YFSETQ. This clone occurred once. V is TRBV5-1 and J is TRBJ2-2; D might be TRBD2 (6 bases). Sequencing used CD4+ or CD8+ T cells sorted from blood, obtained in a trial of the OX40 agonist ivuxolimab. The sequence came from an adult with an advanced solid tumor such as melanoma, head and neck, liver or kidney cancer. The CDR3 sequence: CASSPKIAGLNTGELFF. The CDR3 DNA sequence: TGCGCCAGCAGCCCCAAAATCGCGGGACTGAACACCGGGGAGCTGTTTTTT.